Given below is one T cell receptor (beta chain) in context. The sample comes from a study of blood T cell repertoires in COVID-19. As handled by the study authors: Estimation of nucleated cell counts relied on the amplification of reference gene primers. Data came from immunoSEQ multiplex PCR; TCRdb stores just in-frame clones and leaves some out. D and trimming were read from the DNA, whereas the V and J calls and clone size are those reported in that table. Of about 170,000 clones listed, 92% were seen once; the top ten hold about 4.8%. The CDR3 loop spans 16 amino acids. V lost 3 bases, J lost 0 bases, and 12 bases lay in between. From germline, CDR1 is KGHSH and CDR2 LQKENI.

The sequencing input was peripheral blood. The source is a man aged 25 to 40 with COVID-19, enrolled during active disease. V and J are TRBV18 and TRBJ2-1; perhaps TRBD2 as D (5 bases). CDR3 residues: CASSPASISSYNEQFF. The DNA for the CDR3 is TGTGCCAGCTCACCGGCTAGCATTAGCTCCTACAATGAGCAGTTCTTC.